This T cell receptor (beta chain) is drawn from a study of human T cells and chemical hapten exposure. In the study overall: The sensitizing agent was 2% DPC, placed on approximately 2 cm by approximately 2 cm of upper inner arm skin. Reading of the patch tests, which applied 0.01% DPC to the upper back, occurred at 6 days. Alopecia areata, totalis or universalis affected patients who were mostly female.

V trimming: 0 bases; J trimming: 0 bases; junction bases outside the gene matches: 5. The CDR3 loop spans 17 amino acids. CDR1 and CDR2 (germline): LGHNA, YSLEER. One entry per CDR3 protein results from TCRdb running MiXCR on the RACE reads. The repertoire holds around 300,000 distinct CDR3 sequences, roughly 6% seen once, with under 9.5% in the top ten. The time point: pre-sensitization, week 0. The treatment: therapeutic diphenylcyclopropenone sensitization with weekly scalp DPC. This clonotype occurred many times. The chain combines TRBV4-3 with TRBJ2-7, with 10 bases matching TRBD2. This material consisted of whole blood, taken in connection with sensitization to the hapten diphenylcyclopropenone (DPC). This sequence originates from a woman between 18 and 30 years old with alopecia areata. Some clones in this sample may be carry-over from other donors' samples. CDR3 amino acids: CASSQDHSGGFSYEQYF. The CDR3 region has the DNA TGCGCCAGCAGCCAAGATCATAGCGGGGGGTTCTCCTACGAGCAGTACTTC.